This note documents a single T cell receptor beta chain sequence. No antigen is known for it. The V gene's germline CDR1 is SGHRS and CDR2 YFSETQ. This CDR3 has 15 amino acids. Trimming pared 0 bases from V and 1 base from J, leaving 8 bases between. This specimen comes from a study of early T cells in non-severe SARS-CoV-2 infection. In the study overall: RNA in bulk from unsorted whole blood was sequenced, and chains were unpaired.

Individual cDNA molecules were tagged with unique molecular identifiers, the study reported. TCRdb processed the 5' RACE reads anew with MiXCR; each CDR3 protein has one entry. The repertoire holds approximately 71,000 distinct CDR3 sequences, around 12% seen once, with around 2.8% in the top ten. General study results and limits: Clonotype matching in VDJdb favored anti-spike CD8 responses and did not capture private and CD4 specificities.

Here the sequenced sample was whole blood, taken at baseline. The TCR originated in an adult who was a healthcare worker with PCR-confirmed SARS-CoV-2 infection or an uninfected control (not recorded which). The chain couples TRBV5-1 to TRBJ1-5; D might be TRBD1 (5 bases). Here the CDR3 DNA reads TGCGCCAGCAGCTTGGAGGGGAACAGCAATCAGCCCCAGCATTTT. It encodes CASSLEGNSNQPQHF.